Each of the 30 T cell receptor beta chains below was sequenced from the same sample in a study of blood T cell repertoires in COVID-19. The protocol was immunoSEQ multiplex PCR, while the TCRdb copy is restricted to in-frame clones and leaves out a portion. The repertoire holds 150,000 to 200,000 clones, with 80% as singletons. Sequences were obtained from peripheral blood. These receptors all come from a man between 65 and 85 years old with active or convalescent COVID-19.

This sequence joins TRBV4-1 and TRBJ2-5; 7 nucleotides match TRBD2. The CDR3 extends over 16 amino acids. The J segment lost 0 bases and the V segment lost 4 bases, leaving 8 bases of the junction unmatched. Germline assignment: CDR1 MGHRA and CDR2 YSYEKL. CDR3: CASSRPGLRNQETQYF. The CDR3 coding sequence is TGCGCCAGCAGCCGCCCGGGACTAAGAAACCAAGAGACCCAGTACTTC.

The V call is TRBV5-1, the J call TRBJ2-7; tentative D call: TRBD2 (7 bases). Germline-derived CDR1 and CDR2 are SGHRS and YFSETQ. The ends were cut back, 4 bases at V and 3 bases at J, with 17 bases in the middle. CDR3 size: 15 residues. The CDR3 DNA is TGCGCCAGCAGCGAAGGGGGGGCCGCAGGCTACGAGCAGTACTTC. Translated: CASSEGGAAGYEQYF.

This clone was detected only a few times. The CDR3 region has the DNA TGTGCCACCAGCAGTGAGACAGGCGAATCGGTGAATGGCTACACCTTC. This sequence encodes CATSSETGESVNGYTF. This rearrangement joins TRBV15 to TRBJ1-2; weak D call: TRBD1 (6 bases). Trimming removed 3 bases at V and 6 bases at J, with 20 bases between. The CDR3 has 16 amino acids. Germline V gene lookup returns CDR1 LNHNV and CDR2 YYDKDF (reference sequence).

The genes are TRBV19 and TRBJ2-7, with D possibly being TRBD1 (6 bases). From germline, CDR1 is LNHDA and CDR2 SQIVND (reference sequence). The CDR3 runs to 16 residues. V was cut by 5 bases and J by 3 bases, with 20 bases left in between. The DNA of the CDR3 is TGTGCCAGTAGTGTAGGATCCGCAGGGGCAATCTACGAGCAGTACTTC. It is translated as CASSVGSAGAIYEQYF.

This clone was seen a few times. The chain combines TRBV14 with TRBJ2-7; 7 nucleotides align to TRBD1. The V and J ends lost 5 bases and 0 bases, in that order; junction bases with no gene match: 1. Germline CDR1 reads SGHDN; CDR2 reads FVKESK. This CDR3 is built from 13 residues. In nucleotides, the CDR3 is TGTGCCAGCAGCGGGGACAGCTCCTACGAGCAGTACTTC. Translated: CASSGDSSYEQYF.

V gene TRBV5-6 combines with J gene TRBJ2-7, with D tentatively TRBD2 (5 bases). With 1 base removed from V and 1 base from J, the gap between germline ends came to 15 bases. The CDR3 loop spans 16 amino acids. Germline CDR1 reads SGHDT; CDR2 reads YYEEEE. The CDR3 region is CASSLSPGIGSYEQYF. Written as DNA, the CDR3 is TGTGCCAGCAGCTTGTCACCCGGGATAGGGTCCTACGAGCAGTACTTC. The full variable domain, its missing parts supplied by reference TRBV5-6 and TRBJ2-7, is DAGVTQSPTHLIKTRGQQVTLRCSPKSGHDTVSWYQQALGQGPQFIFQYYEEEERQRGNFPDRFSGHQFPNYSSELNVNALLLGDSALYLCASSLSPGIGSYEQYFGPGTRLTVT.

This clone has a handful of counts. J is TRBJ1-2 and V is TRBV19; unclear D gene. The V gene lost 3 bases and the J gene lost 4 bases, with 15 bases spanning the gap. Per germline, CDR1 LNHDA and CDR2 SQIVND (reference sequence). This CDR3 comprises 15 residues. DNA of the CDR3: TGTGCCAGTAGTATCTTGGCAACTGAGGTCTATGGCTACACCTTC. Its translation is CASSILATEVYGYTF.

The chain joins TRBV4-1 to TRBJ2-3; no clear D gene. The CDR3 loop spans 12 amino acids. Trimming pared 1 base from V and 6 bases from J, leaving 5 bases between. CDR1 is MGHRA, CDR2 YSYEKL, per germline. CDR3 residues: CASSQVRDTQYF. In DNA form, the CDR3 reads TGCGCCAGCAGCCAAGTGAGGGATACGCAGTATTTT.

The rearrangement uses TRBV18 and TRBJ1-1; D might be TRBD1 (5 bases). This CDR3 comprises 12 residues. Per the germline V gene, CDR1 is KGHSH and CDR2 is LQKENI. The germline V and J ends were trimmed by 1 base and 7 bases, with 7 bases remaining between them. DNA of the CDR3: TGTGCCAGCTCACCACGGGGGGTTGAAGCTTTCTTT. This encodes CASSPRGVEAFF.

This rearrangement joins TRBV5-6 to TRBJ2-7, with D possibly being TRBD2 (5 bases). CDR1 is SGHDT and CDR2 is YYEEEE in the germline V gene. This CDR3 is built from 12 residues. V lost 3 bases and J lost 5, with 9 bases in between. Here the CDR3 DNA reads TGTGCCAGCAGCTCGGGGTGGCACGAGCAGTACTTC. Translated, it gives CASSSGWHEQYF.

The chain joins TRBV19 to TRBJ1-2; maybe TRBD1 (5 bases). Germline V lookup: CDR1 LNHDA, CDR2 SQIVND (reference sequence). The CDR3 has 15 residues. Deletions cut 5 bases from V and 4 bases from J, with 17 bases between. CDR3 region: CASSDTPDTFYGYTF. DNA for the CDR3: TGTGCCAGTAGTGATACCCCGGACACATTCTATGGCTACACCTTC.

Written as DNA, the CDR3 is TGTGCCATCAGGCGTCAGGGGCTACAGGGCTCCTACAATGAGCAGTTCTTC. Its protein is CAIRRQGLQGSYNEQFF. The chain uses TRBV10-3 and TRBJ2-1; weak D call: TRBD1 (6 bases). There are 17 residues in the CDR3. Trimming stripped 6 bases from V and 0 bases from J, with 18 bases between. Germline V gene lookup returns CDR1 ENHRY and CDR2 SYGVKD.

This chain connects TRBV7-2 to TRBJ1-6; D call uncertain. The V gene's germline CDR1 is SGHTA and CDR2 FQGNSA. V dropped 5 bases and J dropped 1 base, with 9 bases sitting between them. The CDR3 extends over 15 amino acids. CDR3 protein: CASSRLASYNSPLHF. The DNA for the CDR3 is TGTGCCAGCAGCCGCCTGGCTTCCTATAATTCACCCCTCCACTTT.

The chain uses TRBV7-8 and TRBJ2-7, with a tentative D call TRBD1 (6 bases). The CDR3 extends over 17 amino acids. CDR1 and CDR2 from the germline V gene are SGHVS and FQNEAQ. Trimming left V 5 bases short and J 2 bases short, with 22 bases between. Here the CDR3 reads CASSLGTQSTVPYEQYF. The CDR3 DNA follows: TGTGCCAGCAGCCTCGGGACACAGAGTACGGTTCCCTACGAGCAGTACTTC.

The gene calls are TRBV6-5 and TRBJ1-5; 9 positions agree with TRBD1. The CDR3 is 13 amino acids. V shed 8 bases and J 3 bases; nucleotides not matched to a gene: 2. Germline V gene data show CDR1 as MNHEY and CDR2 as SVGAGI. The DNA of the CDR3 is TGTGCCAGCGGGGACAGGGCCAATCAGCCCCAGCATTTT. It encodes CASGDRANQPQHF.

The chain links TRBV5-1 to TRBJ2-5; 7 nucleotides line up with TRBD1. Germline CDR1 and CDR2: SGHRS and YFSETQ. The CDR3 runs to 14 residues. V lost 4 bases and J lost 5; bases outside the gene matches: 8. The CDR3 is CASSPGQPGETQYF. As DNA, the CDR3 is TGCGCCAGCAGCCCGGGACAGCCGGGGGAGACCCAGTACTTC.

V usage is TRBV7-2 and J usage is TRBJ1-3, with TRBD1 identical over 9 bases. Germline V gene lookup returns CDR1 SGHTA and CDR2 FQGNSA. The CDR3 has 14 amino acids. With 2 bases clipped from V and 8 bases from J, the junction kept 4 bases outside the gene matches. This CDR3 is CASSLTGQGHTIYF. CDR3 bases: TGTGCCAGCAGCTTAACGGGACAGGGTCACACCATATATTTT.

The CDR3 reads CSASLGTVNYGYTF. In DNA, the CDR3 is TGCAGTGCTAGTCTGGGGACAGTTAACTATGGCTACACCTTC. The gene calls are TRBV20-1 and TRBJ1-2; 7 bases align to TRBD1. This CDR3 comprises 14 residues. Germline CDR1 reads DFQATT; CDR2 reads SNEGSKA (reference sequence). J was trimmed by 1 base and V by 3 bases; bases with no gene match: 5.

CDR3 in DNA: TGTGCCAGCAGTGATGGACAGGGTTACACTGAAGCTTTCTTT. Protein sequence: CASSDGQGYTEAFF. V is TRBV25-1 and J is TRBJ1-1; TRBD1 matches at 8 bases. CDR1 and CDR2 (germline): MGHDK, SYGVNS. V shed 3 bases and J 3 bases; nucleotides not matched to a gene: 3. This CDR3 spans 14 amino acids.

The chain couples TRBV18 to TRBJ1-5, with 10 nucleotides matching TRBD1. The length of the CDR3 is 15 residues. With 2 bases clipped from V and 5 bases from J, the junction kept 3 bases outside the gene matches. The V gene's germline CDR1 is KGHSH and CDR2 LQKENI. The CDR3 protein is CASSPGQGVDQPQHF. The CDR3 nucleotides are TGTGCCAGCTCACCAGGACAGGGGGTGGATCAGCCCCAGCATTTT.

The chain employs TRBV25-1 and TRBJ1-1, with D tentatively TRBD1 (5 bases). Germline V gene lookup returns CDR1 MGHDK and CDR2 SYGVNS. The CDR3 loop spans 14 amino acids. Trimming cost V 3 bases and J 5 bases, with 13 bases left between them. Here the CDR3 reads CASSEGGGKTEAFF. CDR3 bases: TGTGCCAGCAGTGAGGGCGGGGGAAAAACTGAAGCTTTCTTT.

This clone has a single count. CDR3 residues: CASTHSGEENQPQHF. The CDR3 DNA reads TGCGCCAGCACTCATAGTGGGGAGGAGAATCAGCCCCAGCATTTT. This rearrangement joins TRBV10-1 to TRBJ1-5; D is uncertain. The CDR3 sequence is 15 residues long. The ends were cut back, 7 bases at V and 4 bases at J, with 17 bases in the middle. Germline lookup yields CDR1 WNHNN and CDR2 SYGVQD (reference sequence).

This clone appeared a few times. The chain recombines TRBV9 with TRBJ2-1; 8 nucleotides match TRBD2. Germline CDR1 SGDLS, CDR2 YYNGEE. Trimming took 0 bases from V and 1 from J; bases not matched to a gene: 6. The CDR3 is made up of 17 amino acids. The CDR3 bases are TGTGCCAGCAGCGTAGGAAGTAGCGGGATGTCCTACAATGAGCAGTTCTTC. Its translation is CASSVGSSGMSYNEQFF.

The J gene is TRBJ1-2, the V gene TRBV3-1 (or the pseudogene TRBV3-2); D possibly corresponds to TRBD1 (6 bases). CDR1 and CDR2 (germline): LGHDT, YNNKEL (reference sequence). Trimming removed 0 bases from V and 7 bases from J, with 15 bases in between. The CDR3 sequence is 15 residues long. CDR3 in DNA: TGTGCCAGCAGCCAAGATTGGCAGGGGCGTTTTGGCTACACCTTC. Protein product: CASSQDWQGRFGYTF.

V is TRBV6-2 or TRBV6-3 and J is TRBJ1-5; D unresolved. Germline CDR1 and CDR2: MNHEY and SVGEGT. V lost 3 bases, J lost 1 base, and 10 bases lay in between. This CDR3 comprises 15 residues. The CDR3 loop is CASSYRPGSNQPQHF. The CDR3 bases are TGTGCCAGCAGTTATCGTCCGGGGAGCAATCAGCCCCAGCATTTT.

In this sample, this clone turned up once. CDR3 loop: CASSGTSGGTDTQYF. The DNA of the CDR3 is TGTGCCAGCAGTGGGACTAGCGGGGGGACAGATACGCAGTATTTT. The V and J genes are TRBV2 and TRBJ2-3; 14 nucleotides match TRBD2. Germline lookup yields CDR1 SNHLY and CDR2 FYNNEI. This CDR3 spans 15 amino acids. V shed 4 bases, J shed 3 bases, and the junction held 0 bases outside the gene matches.

The chain employs TRBV9 and TRBJ2-2, with 7 bases matching TRBD1. The CDR3 is 16 amino acids. The germline V gene encodes CDR1 SGDLS and CDR2 YYNGEE. J gave up 2 bases and V 6 bases, and 10 bases lay outside the gene matches. In nucleotides, the CDR3 is TGTGCCAGCACCCCTACCGGGACAGTTAACACCGGGGAGCTGTTTTTT. Protein sequence: CASTPTGTVNTGELFF.

The gene calls are TRBV30 and TRBJ2-7; D gene unclear. Looked up from germline, CDR1 is GTSNPN and CDR2 is SVGIG (reference sequence). V lost 2 bases to trimming and J lost 4 bases, with 12 bases between them. The CDR3 sequence is 13 residues long. The CDR3 bases are TGTGCCTGGAGTTACAGTGGGCTGTACGAGCAGTACTTC. Its protein product is CAWSYSGLYEQYF.

The chain employs TRBV2 and TRBJ2-5, with no clear D. The V end lost 7 bases, the J end lost 4 bases, and 16 bases lay between the germline ends. The CDR3 length is 14 residues. The germline V gene has CDR1 SNHLY and CDR2 FYNNEI. CDR3 bases: TGTGCCAGCATACGTCCTGGGCCCCTAGAGACCCAGTACTTC. It specifies CASIRPGPLETQYF.

The V and J genes are TRBV10-3 and TRBJ2-5; possibly TRBD2 for D (5 bases). The V gene lost 3 bases and the J gene lost 4 bases, with 9 bases spanning the gap. Germline CDR1 reads ENHRY; CDR2 reads SYGVKD. This CDR3 has 13 amino acids. The CDR3 DNA follows: TGTGCCATCAGTGAAACGGGGTCAGAGACCCAGTACTTC. Translating gives CAISETGSETQYF.